The clone carrying this TCR beta chain appeared a few times. The antigen is not known. This sample is part of a study of beta chain features in type 1 diabetes. Background on the study: Across every sample, 107,917,701 sorted cells were examined in total.

Reverse transcribing all isolated RNA meant expressed TCRB transcripts were sequenced. Sequencing was performed with immunoSEQ multiplex PCR; in TCRdb, only in-frame clones are kept and a portion is missing. The repertoire consists of about 470,000 clones, with around 28% occurring once and the leading ten covering 0.06% to 0.07%. Regarding the study as a whole: For Type 1 diabetes patients, all four CD4+ subsets carried TCRB CDR3s that were moderately but significantly shorter. Reduced insertions and increased deletions marked VDJ junctions in type 1 diabetes patients. Across patients, naive, central memory and Treg TCRB repertoires exhibited apparently greater similarity than was observed across healthy donors.

This CDR3 spans 14 amino acids. The germline CDR1 and CDR2 sequences are MNHEY and SVGAGI. Trimming took off 6 bases at V and 6 bases at J, with 16 bases between the two ends. What was sequenced was naive CD4+ T cells from blood. This receptor was obtained from a man in his late teens or twenties in good health. The chain employs TRBV6-5 and TRBJ2-3; a weak D match, TRBD2 (6 bases). The CDR3 region has the DNA TGTGCCAGCAGCCGGGGACTCGCGTCGGATACGCAGTATTTT. Translated: CASSRGLASDTQYF.